These 2 T cell receptor beta chains originate from one sample sequenced in a study of T cells in localized non-small cell lung cancer (dated by TCRdb to about 2020). Library method: the immunoSEQ multiplex PCR assay. TCRdb's version of the immuneACCESS table is confined to in-frame rearrangements and falls short of the full clone set. An unresolved V gene accounts for under half of the shortfall where checked; the remainder is of unknown origin. The sample table records roughly 6,800 clones; approximately 16% of these occur just once. In total, the top ten clones hold about 4.8% of the sample. The specimen was normal lung tissue next to the tumor, collected before any cancer treatment. Every receptor here comes from a male donor aged 60 or over with stage II squamous cell lung carcinoma.

This clone occurred a few times. V is TRBV28 and J is TRBJ1-1, with D tentatively TRBD1 (5 bases). V gave up 7 bases and J gave up 7 bases, with 22 bases separating them. The length of the CDR3 is 15 residues. Germline CDR1 and CDR2: MDHEN and SYDVKM. The CDR3 nucleotides read TGTGCCAGCACTGTTATGGGGCGACAGTCTTTTGAAGCTTTCTTT. Translated: CASTVMGRQSFEAFF.

This clone has at least ten counts. This chain links TRBV6-8 with TRBJ1-5; a weak D match, TRBD1 (6 bases). CDR3 length: 17 amino acids. Germline V gene lookup returns CDR1 MNHGY and CDR2 SAAAGT. Trimming stripped 0 bases from V and 3 bases from J, with 15 bases between. CDR3 protein: CASSYSRGGGNNQPQHF. The CDR3 bases are TGTGCCAGCAGTTACTCGAGGGGGGGCGGCAACAATCAGCCCCAGCATTTT.